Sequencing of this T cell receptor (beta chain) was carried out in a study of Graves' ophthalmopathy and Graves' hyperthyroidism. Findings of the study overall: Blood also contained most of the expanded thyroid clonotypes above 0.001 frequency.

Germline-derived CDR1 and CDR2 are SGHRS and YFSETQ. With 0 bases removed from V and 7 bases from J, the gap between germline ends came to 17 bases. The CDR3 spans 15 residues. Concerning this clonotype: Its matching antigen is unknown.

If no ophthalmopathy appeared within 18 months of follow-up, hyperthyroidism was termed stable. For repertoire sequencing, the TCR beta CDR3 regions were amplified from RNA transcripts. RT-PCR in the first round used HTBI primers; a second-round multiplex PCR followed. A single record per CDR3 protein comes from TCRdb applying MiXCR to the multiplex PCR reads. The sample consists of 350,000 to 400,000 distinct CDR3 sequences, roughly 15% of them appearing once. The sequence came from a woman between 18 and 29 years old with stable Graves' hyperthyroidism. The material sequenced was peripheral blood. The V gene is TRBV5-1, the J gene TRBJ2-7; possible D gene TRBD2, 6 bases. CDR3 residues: CASSLAPGVVREQYF. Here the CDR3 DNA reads TGCGCCAGCAGCTTGGCCCCGGGAGTCGTGCGGGAGCAGTACTTC.